This entry concerns a single T cell receptor (beta chain). This sample is drawn from a study of blood T cell repertoires in COVID-19. In the study overall: Acute and convalescent COVID-19 samples came from the United States, Italy and Spain.

With 5 bases removed from V and 3 bases from J, the gap between germline ends came to 5 bases. The CDR3 sequence is 11 residues long. Germline V CDR1 and CDR2: SNHLY, FYNNEI. Study processing details: Amplified reference gene primers provided the basis for estimating nucleated cell counts. Profiling relied on immunoSEQ multiplex PCR, and the TCRdb table lists in-frame clones only, not all of them. D and trimming were read from the DNA, whereas the V and J calls and clone size are those reported in that table. Here the sample spans 150,000 to 180,000 clones, around four fifths being singletons. Sequencing was performed on peripheral blood. V gene TRBV2 combines with J gene TRBJ2-7; D ambiguous. This TCR derives from a woman older than 75 with acute or convalescent COVID-19. CDR3 amino acids: CASSYSYEQYF. CDR3 in DNA: TGTGCCAGCAGTTACAGCTACGAGCAGTACTTC.